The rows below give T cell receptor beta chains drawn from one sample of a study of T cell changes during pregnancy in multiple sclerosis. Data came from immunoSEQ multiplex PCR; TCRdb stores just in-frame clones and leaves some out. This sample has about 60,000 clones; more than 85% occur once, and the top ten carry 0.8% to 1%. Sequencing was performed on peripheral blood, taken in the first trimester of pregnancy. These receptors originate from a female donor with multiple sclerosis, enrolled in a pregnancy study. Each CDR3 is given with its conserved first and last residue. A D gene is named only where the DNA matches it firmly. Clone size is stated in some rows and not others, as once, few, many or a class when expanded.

CASSGGSGTAYEQYF,TGCGCCAGCAGCGGGGGGTCCGGGACAGCCTACGAGCAGTACTTC,TRBJ2-7,NA,NA,TRBV5-1
CAIKPGMGGELFF,TGTGCCATCAAACCAGGGATGGGCGGGGAGCTGTTTTTT,TRBJ2-2,NA,NA,TRBV10-3
CASSLGQGAYGYTF,TGTGCCAGCAGCTTGGGACAGGGGGCCTATGGCTACACCTTC,TRBJ1-2,TRBD1,NA,TRBV5-6
CASSLGMGHPYNSPLHF,TGTGCCAGCAGTCTAGGTATGGGGCACCCCTATAATTCACCCCTCCACTTT,TRBJ1-6,NA,NA,TRBV27
CASSMSGTGVANVLTF,TGTGCCAGTAGTATGTCCGGGACAGGGGTCGCCAACGTCCTGACTTTC,TRBJ2-6,TRBD1,NA,TRBV19
CASRHRATNEKLFF,TGTGCCAGCAGGCACAGGGCAACTAATGAAAAACTGTTTTTT,TRBJ1-4,NA,once,TRBV6-5
CASSSRLAGETQYF,TGTGCCAGCAGCTCCCGCCTAGCAGGAGAGACCCAGTACTTC,TRBJ2-5,NA,NA,TRBV5-8
CASSYRGDRQRNTEAFF,TGTGCCAGTAGTTACAGGGGGGATAGGCAAAGGAACACTGAAGCTTTCTTT,TRBJ1-1,TRBD1,NA,TRBV19
CASSLTSGGAGELFF,TGTGCCAGTAGCCTGACTAGCGGGGGGGCCGGGGAGCTGTTTTTT,TRBJ2-2,TRBD2,NA,TRBV19
CAISTGIRADTQYF,TGTGCCATCAGTACAGGGATTAGAGCAGATACGCAGTATTTT,TRBJ2-3,NA,once,TRBV10-3
CSVDAQGVSGYGYTF,TGCAGCGTTGACGCTCAGGGCGTTTCGGGCTATGGCTACACCTTC,TRBJ1-2,NA,NA,TRBV29-1
CASRRQGGTVSYNEQFF,TGCGCCAGCAGGCGACAGGGGGGGACGGTATCCTACAATGAGCAGTTCTTC,TRBJ2-1,TRBD1,once,TRBV5-1
CASSYSRDQPQHF,TGTGCCAGCAGTTACTCTCGGGATCAGCCCCAGCATTTT,TRBJ1-5,NA,NA,TRBV6-5
CSVEAVLNYGYTF,TGCAGCGTTGAAGCAGTCTTAAACTATGGCTACACCTTC,TRBJ1-2,NA,NA,TRBV29-1
CASSLSGDTQYF,TGTGCCAGCAGCTTGAGCGGAGATACGCAGTATTTT,TRBJ2-3,NA,NA,TRBV7-3
CASSIVGGTGELFF,TGTGCCAGTAGTATAGTGGGGGGCACCGGGGAGCTGTTTTTT,TRBJ2-2,NA,NA,TRBV19
CAIRTSGSSYNEQFF,TGTGCCATCAGGACTAGCGGGAGCTCCTACAATGAGCAGTTCTTC,TRBJ2-1,TRBD2,NA,TRBV10-3
CASSWTSGAYEQYF,TGTGCCAGCAGCTGGACTAGCGGGGCCTACGAGCAGTACTTC,TRBJ2-7,TRBD2,NA,TRBV7-3
CASSLDRATYEQYF,TGCGCCAGCAGCTTGGACAGGGCGACCTACGAGCAGTACTTC,TRBJ2-7,NA,NA,TRBV5-1
CASSLKRTGRGEQYF,TGCGCCAGCAGCTTAAAAAGGACTGGCCGTGGCGAGCAGTACTTC,TRBJ2-7,NA,NA,TRBV5-1
CASSDATGTSGGVSYEQYF,TGTGCCAGCAGTGACGCAACCGGGACTAGCGGGGGGGTCTCCTACGAGCAGTACTTC,TRBJ2-7,TRBD2,NA,TRBV6-4
CASSQDPQGGLVETQYF,TGCGCCAGCAGCCAAGATCCACAGGGGGGCTTAGTAGAGACCCAGTACTTC,TRBJ2-5,TRBD1,NA,TRBV4-3
CASSLTWDRGSSYNSPLHF,TGCGCCAGCAGCTTAACCTGGGACAGGGGAAGCTCCTATAATTCACCCCTCCACTTT,TRBJ1-6,TRBD1,NA,TRBV5-1
CASSFQRGPADTQYF,TGTGCCAGCAGCTTCCAGCGGGGTCCGGCAGATACGCAGTATTTT,TRBJ2-3,TRBD2,NA,TRBV7-2
CASSQEDRYGYTF,TGTGCCAGCAGCCAAGAGGACAGGTATGGCTACACCTTC,TRBJ1-2,TRBD1,NA,TRBV4-2
CASSLDGTEQETQYF,TGTGCCAGCAGCTTAGACGGGACAGAGCAAGAGACCCAGTACTTC,TRBJ2-5,TRBD1,NA,TRBV7-9
CASSLDGPRRADTQYF,TGTGCCAGCAGTTTGGATGGGCCGAGACGAGCAGATACGCAGTATTTT,TRBJ2-3,NA,NA,TRBV27
CASSYPTGQPQHF,TGTGCCAGCAGTTACCCCACAGGCCAGCCCCAGCATTTT,TRBJ1-5,NA,few,TRBV6-7
CASSSQGSYGYTF,TGTGCCAGCAGCTCACAGGGTTCCTATGGCTACACCTTC,TRBJ1-2,NA,NA,TRBV7-8
CASSLSRDSGYTF,TGTGCCAGCAGCTTAAGTCGGGATTCTGGCTACACCTTC,TRBJ1-2,NA,NA,TRBV13
CATSPGLAGALGETQYF,TGTGCCACCAGCCCCGGACTAGCGGGGGCACTCGGAGAGACCCAGTACTTC,TRBJ2-5,TRBD2,NA,TRBV15
CASRAGTGLSRGYTF,TGTGCCAGTAGGGCCGGGACAGGCCTTTCACGCGGCTACACCTTC,TRBJ1-2,TRBD1,few,TRBV19
CASSSAGGPGTQYF,TGTGCCAGCAGCTCAGCGGGGGGGCCGGGAACGCAGTATTTT,TRBJ2-3,TRBD2,NA,TRBV7-3
CASSLISGVTEAFF,TGTGCCAGCAGCTTAATCTCAGGGGTCACTGAAGCTTTCTTT,TRBJ1-1,NA,NA,TRBV7-3
CSVRYRVSNEKLFF,TGCAGCGTGAGATACAGGGTGTCTAATGAAAAACTGTTTTTT,TRBJ1-4,NA,NA,TRBV29-1
CASSPHAPSGGLTDTQYF,TGTGCCAGCAGCCCCCATGCCCCTAGCGGGGGACTCACAGATACGCAGTATTTT,TRBJ2-3,TRBD2,once,TRBV7-3
CAWSPGRDYGYTF,TGTGCCTGGAGTCCCGGGAGGGACTATGGCTACACCTTC,TRBJ1-2,NA,NA,TRBV30
CASSRDFNTQYF,TGTGCCAGCAGCAGGGACTTCAATACGCAGTATTTT,TRBJ2-3,NA,NA,TRBV2
CASSLSGSGGGEQFF,TGTGCCAGCAGCTTATCAGGGTCGGGAGGGGGTGAGCAGTTCTTC,TRBJ2-1,TRBD2,NA,TRBV13
CASSPLRGQTEAFF,TGTGCCAGCTCACCACTTAGGGGACAGACTGAAGCTTTCTTT,TRBJ1-1,TRBD1,NA,TRBV18
CASSATVTNEKLFF,TGTGCCAGCAGTGCGACAGTTACTAATGAAAAACTGTTTTTT,TRBJ1-4,NA,NA,TRBV25-1
CASRGESTGDTEAFF,TGTGCCAGTAGGGGAGAATCTACAGGGGACACTGAAGCTTTCTTT,TRBJ1-1,TRBD1,NA,TRBV19
CASSVDRDRGGGYTF,TGTGCCAGCAGTGTTGATCGGGACAGGGGGGGTGGCTACACCTTC,TRBJ1-2,TRBD1,NA,TRBV2
CASSLLPTRLGTGVYNEQFF,TGTGCCAGCAGCTTATTACCAACCCGCTTAGGGACAGGGGTCTACAATGAGCAGTTCTTC,TRBJ2-1,TRBD1,NA,TRBV7-3
CAWSSQGYEQYF,TGTGCCTGGAGTAGTCAGGGCTACGAGCAGTACTTC,TRBJ2-7,NA,once,TRBV30
CATRRGIYNEQFF,TGTGCCACCCGGAGGGGAATATACAATGAGCAGTTCTTC,TRBJ2-1,NA,NA,TRBV6-5
CASGWPGTGVSNQPQHF,TGTGCCAGTGGATGGCCCGGGACAGGGGTGAGCAATCAGCCCCAGCATTTT,TRBJ1-5,TRBD1,NA,TRBV19
CAIRGRANYGYTF,TGTGCCATCAGGGGGCGAGCTAACTATGGCTACACCTTC,TRBJ1-2,NA,NA,TRBV10-3
CASSFGTGVPGEQYF,TGTGCCAGCAGCTTCGGGACAGGAGTCCCTGGCGAGCAGTACTTC,TRBJ2-7,TRBD1,NA,TRBV7-6
CSVGGQHYGYTF,TGCAGCGTTGGGGGACAGCACTATGGCTACACCTTC,TRBJ1-2,TRBD1,NA,TRBV29-1
CASSTGQGWGETQYF,TGTGCCAGCAGTACCGGACAGGGTTGGGGGGAGACCCAGTACTTC,TRBJ2-5,TRBD1,NA,TRBV27
CASGPEQEGAKNIQYF,TGCGCCAGCGGCCCGGAACAAGAGGGAGCCAAAAACATTCAGTACTTC,TRBJ2-4,NA,few,TRBV10-1
CASSFLPGQGRGNYGYTF,TGTGCCAGCAGCTTCCTACCGGGACAGGGAAGGGGTAACTATGGCTACACCTTC,TRBJ1-2,TRBD1,NA,TRBV7-2
CASSRTGGNNEQFF,TGTGCCAGCAGTCGGACAGGGGGCAACAATGAGCAGTTCTTC,TRBJ2-1,TRBD1,NA,TRBV25-1
CASSSVTDTQYF,TGTGCCAGCAGCTCAGTCACAGATACGCAGTATTTT,TRBJ2-3,NA,NA,TRBV7-2
CASSPTGIAFF,TGTGCCAGCAGCCCCACTGGTATAGCTTTCTTT,TRBJ1-1,NA,many,TRBV6-6
CASSQEPRTAGSYEQYF,TGCGCCAGCAGCCAAGAGCCCCGGACAGCGGGGTCCTACGAGCAGTACTTC,TRBJ2-7,NA,NA,TRBV4-1
CASSFRGLAGGTSYEQYF,TGTGCCAGCAGCTTCCGCGGACTAGCGGGGGGGACTTCCTACGAGCAGTACTTC,TRBJ2-7,TRBD2,NA,TRBV7-2
CASSDQIQGEQYF,TGTGCCAGCAGTGACCAAATACAGGGCGAGCAGTACTTC,TRBJ2-7,NA,NA,TRBV6-4